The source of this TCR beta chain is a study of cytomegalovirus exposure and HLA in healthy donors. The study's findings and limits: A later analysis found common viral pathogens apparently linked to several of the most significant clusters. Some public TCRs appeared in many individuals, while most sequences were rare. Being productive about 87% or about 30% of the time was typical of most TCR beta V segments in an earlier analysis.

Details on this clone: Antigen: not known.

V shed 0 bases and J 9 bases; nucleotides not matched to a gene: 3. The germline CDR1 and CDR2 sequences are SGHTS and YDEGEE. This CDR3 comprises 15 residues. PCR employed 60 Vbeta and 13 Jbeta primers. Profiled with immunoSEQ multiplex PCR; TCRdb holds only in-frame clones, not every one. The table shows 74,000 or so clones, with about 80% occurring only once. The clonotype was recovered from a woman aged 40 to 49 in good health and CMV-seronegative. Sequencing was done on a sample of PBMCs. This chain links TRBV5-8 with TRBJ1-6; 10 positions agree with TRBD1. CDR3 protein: CASSLGGTGVSPLHF. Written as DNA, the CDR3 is TGTGCCAGCAGCTTGGGGGGGACAGGGGTTTCACCCCTCCACTTT.